The rows below give T cell receptor beta chains drawn from one sample of a study of T cells after somatic rescue of genetic block. Profiled with immunoSEQ multiplex PCR; TCRdb holds only in-frame clones, not every one. The sample carries 68,000 or so clones, 85% to 95% recorded once. The sequenced sample consisted of peripheral blood mononuclear cells (PBMCs). The source is a man in his forties. The CDR3 runs from the conserved cysteine through the conserved F or W. D genes are given only for firm matches. Only some rows state a clone size, as once, few, many or a class for expanded clones.

cdr3_aa	cdr3_nt	d_call	v_call	clone_size	j_call
CASSPSGRGDTEAFF	TGCGCCAGCAGCCCATCCGGTCGGGGGGACACTGAAGCTTTCTTT	NA	TRBV5-1	NA	TRBJ1-1
CASRSGPLYEQYF	TGTGCCAGCAGGTCTGGGCCGCTATACGAGCAGTACTTC	NA	TRBV2	NA	TRBJ2-7
CAGSRDVRGETQYF	TGTGCCGGCAGCCGGGATGTGAGGGGAGAGACCCAGTACTTC	NA	TRBV4-2	NA	TRBJ2-5
CASSQGQGRSGANVLTF	TGTGCCAGCAGCCAAGGACAGGGGAGGTCTGGGGCCAACGTCCTGACTTTC	TRBD1	TRBV7-6	NA	TRBJ2-6
CASMKNGENIQYF	TGTGCCAGCATGAAAAATGGAGAAAACATTCAGTACTTC	NA	TRBV6-5	NA	TRBJ2-4
CASSPAGSRPLQETQYF	TGTGCCAGCAGCCCGGCAGGATCCAGGCCCTTGCAAGAGACCCAGTACTTC	NA	TRBV7-8	once	TRBJ2-5
CASRLAGLAGGSDEQFF	TGCGCCAGCAGACTCGCTGGACTAGCGGGGGGGTCGGATGAGCAGTTCTTC	TRBD2	TRBV4-1	NA	TRBJ2-1
CASSYLWSSGNTIYF	TGTGCCAGCAGTTACCTCTGGTCCTCTGGAAACACCATATATTTT	NA	TRBV6-5	NA	TRBJ1-3
CASRPTGRVGEKLFF	TGTGCCAGTAGACCAACTGGGAGGGTGGGAGAAAAACTGTTTTTT	NA	TRBV19	NA	TRBJ1-4
CASSARALWDEQYF	TGTGCCAGTAGTGCACGGGCCCTTTGGGACGAGCAGTACTTC	NA	TRBV19	NA	TRBJ2-7
CASATGGSGANVLTF	TGTGCCAGCGCCACGGGTGGCTCTGGGGCCAACGTCCTGACTTTC	NA	TRBV7-9	NA	TRBJ2-6
CASISGLAGWVDTQYF	TGTGCCAGCATCTCCGGGCTAGCGGGATGGGTAGATACGCAGTATTTT	TRBD2	TRBV11-2	NA	TRBJ2-3
CASSPGSSGSYEQYF	TGTGCCAGTAGCCCCGGTTCTAGCGGATCCTACGAGCAGTACTTC	TRBD2	TRBV19	NA	TRBJ2-7
CASSGTGSDTGELFF	TGCGCCAGCAGCGGTACAGGGTCCGACACCGGGGAGCTGTTTTTT	NA	TRBV5-1	NA	TRBJ2-2
CASSPVREGRYEQYF	TGCGCCAGCAGCCCTGTTAGGGAGGGTCGCTACGAGCAGTACTTC	TRBD2	TRBV5-1	NA	TRBJ2-7
CASSVGTENSPLHF	TGTGCCAGCAGCGTCGGGACGGAGAATTCACCCCTCCACTTT	NA	TRBV9	NA	TRBJ1-6
CASSPGTGGIIQYF	TGCGCCAGCAGCCCCGGGACAGGGGGAATCATTCAGTACTTC	TRBD1	TRBV4-3	NA	TRBJ2-4
CASSYFVERSPLHF	TGTGCCAGCAGTTACTTCGTCGAGAGATCACCCCTCCACTTT	NA	TRBV6-6	NA	TRBJ1-6
CASSVQGGGNTIYF	TGTGCCAGCAGTGTTCAGGGAGGTGGAAACACCATATATTTT	NA	TRBV6-1	NA	TRBJ1-3
CASSYFSGSSTDTQYF	TGTGCCAGCAGTTACTTTAGCGGGAGTAGCACAGATACGCAGTATTTT	TRBD2	TRBV6-6	NA	TRBJ2-3
CASSQGTQNTGELFF	TGCGCCAGCAGCCAAGGGACTCAGAACACCGGGGAGCTGTTTTTT	NA	TRBV4-1	NA	TRBJ2-2
CAISESILGEQFF	TGTGCCATCAGTGAGTCGATCCTCGGTGAGCAGTTCTTC	NA	TRBV10-3	NA	TRBJ2-1
CASSRITSGGADTQYF	TGTGCCAGCAGCCGCATAACTAGCGGGGGCGCAGATACGCAGTATTTT	TRBD2	TRBV5-6	NA	TRBJ2-3
CASSLGRDYEQYF	TGTGCCAGCAGTTTAGGCAGGGACTACGAGCAGTACTTC	NA	TRBV27	NA	TRBJ2-7
CSASASREQYF	TGCAGTGCTAGTGCCTCGAGGGAGCAGTACTTC	NA	TRBV20-1	NA	TRBJ2-7
CASNPSGQETQYF	TGTGCCAGCAACCCGTCCGGACAAGAGACCCAGTACTTC	NA	TRBV11-2	NA	TRBJ2-5
CATSGSRDRGDQPQHF	TGTGCCACCAGCGGGTCCCGGGACAGGGGCGATCAGCCCCAGCATTTT	TRBD1	TRBV15	once	TRBJ1-5
CASSPGTSVSTDTQYF	TGTGCCAGCAGCCCAGGGACTAGCGTTTCCACAGATACGCAGTATTTT	TRBD2	TRBV7-6	once	TRBJ2-3
CASSYSPGLVTEQFF	TGTGCCAGCAGTTACTCGCCGGGACTAGTGACTGAGCAGTTCTTC	TRBD2	TRBV6-5	NA	TRBJ2-1
CASRIGRFEQYF	TGTGCCAGCAGAATCGGCAGGTTCGAGCAGTACTTC	NA	TRBV28	NA	TRBJ2-7
CASSRSGEEQYF	TGTGCCAGCAGCCGATCAGGGGAAGAGCAGTACTTC	NA	TRBV6-5	NA	TRBJ2-7
CASSLRGAEQFF	TGTGCCAGCAGCTTAAGGGGGGCTGAGCAGTTCTTC	NA	TRBV7-6	once	TRBJ2-1
CASSWDRANEQFF	TGTGCCAGCAGCTGGGACAGGGCCAATGAGCAGTTCTTC	TRBD1	TRBV5-4	once	TRBJ2-1
CASSRGTSGTDTQYF	TGTGCCAGCAGCCGCGGGACTAGCGGCACAGATACGCAGTATTTT	TRBD2	TRBV7-9	NA	TRBJ2-3
CATSDSTDTQYF	TGTGCCACCAGCGACAGCACAGATACGCAGTATTTT	NA	TRBV15	NA	TRBJ2-3
CASSAASGGSYEQYF	TGTGCCAGCAGCGCCGCTAGCGGGGGCTCCTACGAGCAGTACTTC	TRBD2	TRBV6-5	NA	TRBJ2-7
CATQKLAGGHVELFF	TGTGCCACTCAAAAACTAGCGGGGGGGCATGTGGAGCTGTTTTTT	TRBD2	TRBV27	NA	TRBJ2-2
CASSVAGGGEQETQYF	TGTGCCAGCAGCGTTGCTGGCGGGGGGGAACAAGAGACCCAGTACTTC	TRBD2	TRBV9	NA	TRBJ2-5
CASTHGEGVTEAFF	TGTGCCAGCACCCATGGGGAGGGAGTCACTGAAGCTTTCTTT	NA	TRBV5-8	NA	TRBJ1-1
CASSPGYLSSQPQHF	TGTGCCAGCAGTCCAGGTTATCTTTCCAGTCAGCCCCAGCATTTT	NA	TRBV28	NA	TRBJ1-5
CASSLGTSDSTDTQYF	TGTGCCAGCAGCTTGGGGACTAGCGACAGCACAGATACGCAGTATTTT	TRBD2	TRBV11-3	NA	TRBJ2-3
CASSEEGEVPPGYTF	TGTGCCAGCAGTGAAGAGGGGGAGGTCCCACCTGGCTACACCTTC	NA	TRBV6-1	NA	TRBJ1-2
CASSNDILSGYTF	TGTGCCAGCAGCAATGACATTTTGAGTGGCTACACCTTC	NA	TRBV28	NA	TRBJ1-2
CAAGGYNEQFF	TGTGCCGCAGGGGGGTACAATGAGCAGTTCTTC	NA	TRBV6-5	NA	TRBJ2-1
CASSPSLAENTGELFF	TGTGCCAGCAGCCCCTCACTAGCGGAGAACACCGGGGAGCTGTTTTTT	TRBD2	TRBV5-4	NA	TRBJ2-2
CASRMDNYSEKLFF	TGTGCCAGCAGGATGGACAACTATAGTGAAAAACTGTTTTTT	NA	TRBV6-5	NA	TRBJ1-4
CASSFKGDRENTEAFF	TGCGCCAGCAGCTTCAAGGGGGACAGGGAGAACACTGAAGCTTTCTTT	TRBD1	TRBV5-1	once	TRBJ1-1
CASSEALNTEAFF	TGTGCCAGCAGTGAGGCCCTGAACACTGAAGCTTTCTTT	NA	TRBV2	NA	TRBJ1-1
CASSPGGSYEQYF	TGTGCCAGCAGCCCAGGGGGCTCCTACGAGCAGTACTTC	TRBD1	TRBV7-9	NA	TRBJ2-7
CASSLALAEYEQYF	TGTGCCAGCAGCTTAGCCCTAGCGGAATACGAGCAGTACTTC	TRBD2	TRBV7-2	NA	TRBJ2-7